This is a list of T cell receptor beta chains from one sample in a study of blood T cell repertoires in COVID-19. Some clones are missing from TCRdb's copy, which holds only in-frame ones; the method was immunoSEQ multiplex PCR. The table includes roughly 190,000 clones, about four fifths detected once. Input material: peripheral blood. Receptors were obtained from a man in his fifties with active or convalescent COVID-19. CDR3s include the opening cysteine and the closing phenylalanine or tryptophan. Each record gives: clone size, J gene, D gene, V gene, CDR3 DNA, CDR3 protein. A D gene is named only where the DNA matches it firmly. Rows give clone size only sometimes, using once, few, many, or a class for an expanded clone.

NA,TRBJ1-1,NA,TRBV11-2,TGTGCCAGCAGCTTAGGAACTGGACAGGAAGCTTTCTTT,CASSLGTGQEAFF
many,TRBJ1-1,TRBD1,TRBV27,TGTGCCAGCAGCCCCCTAGGGGGCAGGGTGACTGAAGCTTTCTTT,CASSPLGGRVTEAFF
NA,TRBJ1-1,NA,TRBV27,TGTGCCAGCAGAGAGAGCATGAACACTGAAGCTTTCTTT,CASRESMNTEAFF
once,TRBJ2-5,TRBD2,TRBV7-9,TGTGCCAGCACATTGGAAGGACTAGCGGGGGCCCTAGAAGAGACCCAGTACTTC,CASTLEGLAGALEETQYF
NA,TRBJ1-2,TRBD1,TRBV24-1,TGTGCCACCAGTGATGCGGGACAGTCCTATGGCTACACCTTC,CATSDAGQSYGYTF
NA,TRBJ2-2,NA,TRBV7-9,TGTGCCAGCAGCGGGACTGACGACGCCGGGGAGCTGTTTTTT,CASSGTDDAGELFF
NA,TRBJ1-1,NA,TRBV6-6,TGTGCCAGCAGCAGGCAAAAAGCTTTCTTT,CASSRQKAFF
once,TRBJ2-7,NA,TRBV11-2,TGTGCCAGCAGCTTAGTTCTCGGGGGTGGGCGTCAGTACTTC,CASSLVLGGGRQYF
NA,TRBJ2-5,TRBD1,TRBV5-5,TGTGCCAGCAGCTCCTGGGACAGGGAAATCACGGAGACCCAGTACTTC,CASSSWDREITETQYF
NA,TRBJ2-7,TRBD2,TRBV5-1,TGCGCCAGCATGGAAGGACTAGCGGGAGTCTTCTACGAGCAGTACTTC,CASMEGLAGVFYEQYF
NA,TRBJ2-5,TRBD2,TRBV6-5,TGTGCCAGCACCCGCTCGGGGGGTGTCCAAGAGACCCAGTACTTC,CASTRSGGVQETQYF
NA,TRBJ2-3,NA,TRBV5-8,TGTGCCAGCAGCTTCGAAAGCGGTTACGTCTATACGCAGTATTTT,CASSFESGYVYTQYF
NA,TRBJ2-3,NA,TRBV7-9,TGTGCCAGCAGCTTAGGGAGTTCCACAGATACGCAGTATTTT,CASSLGSSTDTQYF
NA,TRBJ2-7,NA,TRBV19,TGTGCCAGTAGTATGGGGAGTGGGCCGGCCGCCTACGAGCAGTACTTC,CASSMGSGPAAYEQYF
NA,TRBJ2-1,TRBD2,TRBV27,TGTGCCAGCAGCCAATTTAGGGGACTAGCGGGATACAATGAGCAGTTCTTC,CASSQFRGLAGYNEQFF
NA,TRBJ2-7,TRBD2,TRBV2,TGTGCCAGCAGTGGGTACCTAGCGGGAGGGCCGGAGGAGCAGTACTTC,CASSGYLAGGPEEQYF
NA,TRBJ2-1,TRBD2,TRBV9,TGTGCCAGCTCCGGGGGGGGGAGCCCCTACAATGAGCAGTTCTTC,CASSGGGSPYNEQFF
NA,TRBJ2-3,NA,TRBV4-3,TGCGCCAGCAGCCTAGGCGACTCTAGCACAGATACGCAGTATTTT,CASSLGDSSTDTQYF
once,TRBJ2-7,NA,TRBV27,TGTGCCAGCAGGCTCGAGGGAAACTACCCGGCCTACGAGCAGTACTTC,CASRLEGNYPAYEQYF
once,TRBJ1-2,NA,TRBV13,TGTGCCAGCAGCTTAGGCCAGACAGGTTATGGCTACACCTTC,CASSLGQTGYGYTF
NA,TRBJ2-1,TRBD1,TRBV7-9,TGTGCCAGCAGCCCTATACTACAGGGGAATGAGCAGTTCTTC,CASSPILQGNEQFF
NA,TRBJ2-1,NA,TRBV5-1,TGCGCCAGCAGCTTCGGGAACCCCTCCTACAATGAGCAGTTCTTC,CASSFGNPSYNEQFF
NA,TRBJ2-2,NA,TRBV6-4,TGTGCCAGCAGGGCACAGGGACGCGACGGGGAGCTGTTTTTT,CASRAQGRDGELFF
NA,TRBJ1-5,NA,TRBV19,TGTGCCAGTAACTCTCACGAGGTGGGCAATCAGCCCCAGCATTTT,CASNSHEVGNQPQHF
NA,TRBJ1-3,NA,TRBV7-9,TGTGCCAGCAGCCGGACAGTCTCGGACACCATATATTTT,CASSRTVSDTIYF
NA,TRBJ2-2,NA,TRBV29-1,TGCAGCGTTGAACGCGTCGGGGGTGCAAACACCGGGGAGCTGTTTTTT,CSVERVGGANTGELFF
NA,TRBJ2-5,TRBD2,TRBV28,TGTGCCAGCAGTTTATTTTTGCATTCTGAGACTAGCGGGCAAGAGACCCAGTACTTC,CASSLFLHSETSGQETQYF
NA,TRBJ1-1,TRBD1,TRBV11-3,TGTGCCAGCAGCTTCCGACAGGGGGCACAAGCTTTCTTT,CASSFRQGAQAFF
once,TRBJ2-2,NA,TRBV30,TGTGCCTGGAGGGGCAGGGCAGGCACCGGGGAGCTGTTTTTT,CAWRGRAGTGELFF
NA,TRBJ1-1,TRBD1,TRBV5-6,TGTGCCAGCAGCTCTCCTGGACAGGGCAGAGACACTGAAGCTTTCTTT,CASSSPGQGRDTEAFF
NA,TRBJ2-2,TRBD2,TRBV6-5,TGTGCCAGCAGTTACTCGGGGGGGGCCGGGGAGCTGTTTTTT,CASSYSGGAGELFF
NA,TRBJ2-6,NA,TRBV6-2/TRBV6-3,TGTGCCAGCAGCAACAGGAACTACTCTGGGGCCAACGTCCTGACTTTC,CASSNRNYSGANVLTF
NA,TRBJ1-1,NA,TRBV6-5,TGTGCCAGCCTTTACAGGCAAAACACTGAAGCTTTCTTT,CASLYRQNTEAFF
NA,TRBJ1-4,NA,TRBV19,TGTGCCAGTAGTATAGGCCCGGGTGCAACTAATGAAAAACTGTTTTTT,CASSIGPGATNEKLFF
NA,TRBJ1-2,NA,TRBV11-2,TGTGCCAGCAGCTTAGGGACAAACATTAACTATGGCTACACCTTC,CASSLGTNINYGYTF